The present T cell receptor (beta chain) was sequenced within a study of T cell repertoires in ileal Crohn's disease. The V gene's germline CDR1 is SGHKS and CDR2 YYEKEE (reference sequence). With V trimmed by 5 bases and J by 4 bases, 5 bases remained unmatched. CDR3 size: 13 residues. Profiling relied on immunoSEQ multiplex PCR, and the TCRdb table lists in-frame clones only, not all of them. This table holds about 62,000 clones, approximately 88% found once. Regarding time point: neoterminal ileum biopsy at postoperative endoscopy, about 6 months after surgery. The V and J genes are TRBV5-5 and TRBJ2-7; TRBD1 matches at 8 bases. The source material was ileal tissue. This clonotype was obtained from an adult with Crohn's disease. CDR3 sequence: CASRGQGAYEQYF. In DNA form, the CDR3 reads TGTGCCAGCAGAGGACAGGGTGCGTACGAGCAGTACTTC.